Below, one T cell receptor beta chain is given with its context. Its antigen remains unidentified. J lost 4 bases, V lost 5 bases, and 6 bases had no gene match. The CDR3 length is 15 residues. CDR1 is MNHEY, CDR2 SMNVEV, per germline (reference sequence). At a deep level, the assay was run. Sequencing of unsorted PBMC DNA was carried out using ten immunoSEQ deep assay plates. Sequencing used immunoSEQ multiplex PCR; TCRdb keeps in-frame clones, though not all of them. This sample has more than 450,000 clones, with 79% found just once. The data stem from a study of shared clonotypes between healthy human individuals. Study-level findings and limits: The study drew on few donors, limiting represented genetic and exposure-history diversity. Deeper or shallower sequencing was expected to change how clonotypes are shared among donors.

This sequence originates from a woman aged 40 to 55 in good health. Some clones in this sample may be carry-over from other donors' samples. The chain uses TRBV27 and TRBJ2-2, with TRBD1 matching over 8 bases. Material: PBMCs. This CDR3 is CASSLRTGTTGELFF. In DNA form, the CDR3 reads TGTGCCAGCAGTCTTCGGACAGGGACCACCGGGGAGCTGTTTTTT.